Each of the 29 T cell receptor beta chains below was sequenced from the same sample in a study of T cell changes during pregnancy in multiple sclerosis. The assay was immunoSEQ multiplex PCR, and TCRdb's table has in-frame clones only and misses some. The data show 55,000 to 85,000 clones, less than 95% seen once. Here the sequenced sample was peripheral blood, taken in the third trimester of pregnancy. These receptors were taken from a female donor with multiple sclerosis, enrolled in a pregnancy study.

This rearrangement joins TRBV29-1 to TRBJ1-2, with 8 bases lining up with TRBD1. V lost 7 bases, J lost 6 bases, and 7 bases stayed unmatched. Germline-derived CDR1 and CDR2 are SQVTM and ANQGSEA. The CDR3 has 12 amino acids. CDR3 in amino acids: CSARDRWDGYTF. Written as DNA, the CDR3 is TGCAGCGCCCGGGACAGGTGGGATGGCTACACCTTC.

The chain uses TRBV4-3 and TRBJ2-1, with 12 bases identical to TRBD2. This CDR3 region has 15 residues. V dropped 3 bases and J dropped 7; count of bases not matched to a gene: 4. Germline CDR1 LGHNA, CDR2 YSLEER. CDR3 nucleotide sequence: TGCGCCAGCAGCCAGTCCGGACTAGCGGGGAATGAGCAGTTCTTC. It yields the protein CASSQSGLAGNEQFF.

This clone was found a few times. The chain recombines TRBV5-1 with TRBJ2-3, with 8 bases fitting TRBD2. This CDR3 spans 14 amino acids. Germline trimming cut 7 bases from V and 0 bases from J; bases unmatched to any gene: 4. Germline V gene data show CDR1 as SGHRS and CDR2 as YFSETQ. CDR3 amino acids: CASVAGPSTDTQYF. The CDR3 nucleotides read TGCGCCAGCGTAGCGGGGCCTAGCACAGATACGCAGTATTTT.

This chain uses TRBV4-3 with TRBJ2-7; D possibly corresponds to TRBD1 (5 bases). Germline assignment: CDR1 LGHNA and CDR2 YSLEER. The CDR3 spans 15 residues. Trimming left V 0 bases short and J 2 bases short, with 11 bases between. Here the CDR3 DNA reads TGCGCCAGCAGCCAAGAGGCGGCAGGGACCTACGAGCAGTACTTC. Translating gives CASSQEAAGTYEQYF.

J is TRBJ1-1 and V is TRBV2; the D is unclear. There are 13 residues in the CDR3. Looked up from germline, CDR1 is SNHLY and CDR2 is FYNNEI. Deletions cut 8 bases from V and 1 base from J, with 11 bases between. CDR3 protein: CASRPGWNTEAFF. Here the CDR3 DNA reads TGTGCCAGCCGCCCCGGGTGGAACACTGAAGCTTTCTTT.

This sequence joins TRBV9 and TRBJ2-5; 10 bases map to TRBD1. Trimming took 3 bases from V and 5 from J; bases not matched to a gene: 16. Per the germline V gene, CDR1 is SGDLS and CDR2 is YYNGEE. The CDR3 covers 18 residues. CDR3 bases: TGTGCCAGCAGCGGCCCGGGACAGGGGCGAAGAGCGGAGGAGACCCAGTACTTC. Translated, it gives CASSGPGQGRRAEETQYF. Full variable domain (rest looked up from reference TRBV9 and TRBJ2-5): DSGVTQTPKHLITATGQRVTLRCSPRSGDLSVYWYQQSLDQGLQFLIQYYNGEERAKGNILERFSAQQFPDLHSELNLSSLELGDSALYFCASSGPGQGRRAEETQYFGPGTRLLVL.

CDR3 amino acids: CASSSRTSGNEQFF. CDR3 bases: TGTGCCAGCAGCTCACGGACTAGCGGGAATGAGCAGTTCTTC. V and J are TRBV7-2 and TRBJ2-1, with 11 bases aligning to TRBD2. Per the germline V gene, CDR1 is SGHTA and CDR2 is FQGNSA. This CDR3 contains 14 residues. J was trimmed by 7 bases and V by 4 bases; bases with no gene match: 3.

This chain joins TRBV5-4 and TRBJ1-1; TRBD1 matches 8 bases. Losses at the gene ends were 3 bases for V and 5 bases for J; bases not matched to a gene: 3. There are 13 residues in the CDR3. The V gene's germline CDR1 is SGHNT and CDR2 YYREEE (reference sequence). As DNA, the CDR3 is TGTGCCAGCAGCTCCGGACAGGGAACTGAAGCTTTCTTT. This translates into CASSSGQGTEAFF.

This rearrangement joins TRBV19 to TRBJ1-2, with 9 nucleotides matching TRBD1. The CDR3 loop spans 15 amino acids. V was clipped by 6 bases and J by 3 bases; unmatched bases: 8. CDR1 and CDR2 from the germline V gene are LNHDA and SQIVND (reference sequence). CDR3 region: CASRIVRDRDYGYTF. The CDR3 DNA reads as TGTGCCAGTAGGATCGTCCGGGACAGGGACTATGGCTACACCTTC.

The J gene is TRBJ2-1, the V gene TRBV4-3; D call uncertain. V shed 3 bases and J shed 4 bases, with 10 bases lying between them. The CDR3 is 14 amino acids. Per germline, CDR1 LGHNA and CDR2 YSLEER. CDR3 coding DNA: TGCGCCAGCAGCCAGAGCCTAGGTTACAATGAGCAGTTCTTC. Translating gives CASSQSLGYNEQFF.

A single count supports this clone. The chain couples TRBV5-4 to TRBJ2-5; 7 bases align to TRBD1. V shed 4 bases and J 5 bases; nucleotides not matched to a gene: 5. Germline V gene lookup returns CDR1 SGHNT and CDR2 YYREEE (reference sequence). The CDR3 totals 13 residues. CDR3 bases: TGTGCCAGCAGCCGAGGGGGCATCGAGACCCAGTACTTC. Protein: CASSRGGIETQYF.

The CDR3 DNA sequence: TGTGCCAGCAGCTCAGGCCAGGGTACCTACGAGCAGTACTTC. It codes for CASSSGQGTYEQYF. The chain links TRBV7-2 to TRBJ2-7, with D perhaps TRBD1 (5 bases). The germline V and J ends were trimmed by 4 bases and 2 bases, with 12 bases remaining between them. Per germline, CDR1 SGHTA and CDR2 FQGNSA. There are 14 residues in the CDR3.

This clone was recorded only once. The chain carries TRBV14 and TRBJ1-1; 7 bases are a match to TRBD1. The CDR3 extends over 14 amino acids. Germline V gene data show CDR1 as SGHDN and CDR2 as FVKESK. J gave up 5 bases and V 3 bases, and 6 bases lay outside the gene matches. The CDR3 region is CASSQTGLNTEAFF. Here the CDR3 DNA reads TGTGCCAGCAGCCAGACAGGGTTAAATACTGAAGCTTTCTTT.

The chain links TRBV7-2 to TRBJ2-5; D remains ambiguous. The CDR3 runs to 12 residues. The germline V and J ends were trimmed by 3 bases and 5 bases, with 7 bases remaining between them. CDR1 and CDR2 (germline): SGHTA, FQGNSA. This CDR3 reads CASSFFSETQYF. As DNA, the CDR3 is TGTGCCAGCAGCTTTTTCTCGGAGACCCAGTACTTC. The entire variable domain, with the rest obtained from reference TRBV7-2 and TRBJ2-5, is as follows: GAGVSQSPSNKVTEKGKDVELRCDPISGHTALYWYRQSLGQGLEFLIYFQGNSAPDKSGLPSDRFSAERTGGSVSTLTIQRTQQEDSAVYLCASSFFSETQYFGPGTRLLVL.

Only a few counts were recorded for this clone. The rearrangement uses TRBV7-3 and TRBJ2-1; 8 bases map to TRBD1. The CDR3 consists of 16 residues. Per germline, CDR1 SGHTA and CDR2 FQGTGA. Losses at the gene ends were 3 bases for V and 4 bases for J; bases not matched to a gene: 8. The CDR3 is CASSLWTGKGYNEQFF. The CDR3, as DNA: TGTGCCAGCAGCTTGTGGACAGGGAAGGGTTACAATGAGCAGTTCTTC.

CDR3 DNA sequence: TGTGCCATCAGTGAGAGAGCGAACTCTGGAAACACCATATATTTT. This codes for CAISERANSGNTIYF. V gene TRBV10-3 combines with J gene TRBJ1-3; D is uncertain. CDR3 length: 15 residues. Germline-derived CDR1 and CDR2 are ENHRY and SYGVKD. V was cut by 2 bases and J by 0 bases, with 8 bases left in between.

The rearrangement uses TRBV27 and TRBJ2-3; 9 positions match TRBD1. V was pared by 10 bases and J by 4 bases, with 6 bases of the junction left unmatched. The CDR3 is 13 amino acids. Germline V gene lookup returns CDR1 MNHEY and CDR2 SMNVEV (reference sequence). This CDR3 is CATSDRGSDTQYF. CDR3 DNA sequence: TGTGCCACCTCCGACAGGGGGTCAGATACGCAGTATTTT.

The rearrangement links TRBV18 to TRBJ2-7, with 8 nucleotides matching TRBD1. The CDR3 totals 11 residues. Germline V CDR1 and CDR2: KGHSH, LQKENI. V was clipped by 4 bases and J by 12 bases; unmatched bases: 5. The CDR3 protein is CASSQDRERYF. DNA for the CDR3: TGTGCCAGCTCACAGGACAGGGAAAGGTACTTC.

The CDR3 sequence: CASSPTTDMSYEQYF. The CDR3 DNA reads as TGTGCCAGCAGCCCTACGACGGACATGTCCTACGAGCAGTACTTC. The V call is TRBV2, the J call TRBJ2-7; D perhaps matches TRBD1 (5 bases). V shed 6 bases and J shed 1 base, with 16 bases lying between them. Germline V gene data show CDR1 as SNHLY and CDR2 as FYNNEI. The CDR3 runs 15 residues. Variable domain in full (rest from reference TRBV2 and TRBJ2-7): EPEVTQTPSHQVTQMGQEVILRCVPISNHLYFYWYRQILGQKVEFLVSFYNNEISEKSEIFDDQFSVERPDGSNFTLKIRSTKLEDSAMYFCASSPTTDMSYEQYFGPGTRLTVT.

V gene TRBV5-1 combines with J gene TRBJ1-4, with D uncertain. The V and J ends lost 5 bases and 5 bases respectively, with 19 bases between them. Germline V gene lookup returns CDR1 SGHRS and CDR2 YFSETQ. This CDR3 is built from 16 residues. CDR3 coding DNA: TGCGCCAGCAGACTTGGCTTGGGAGTATCAAATGAAAAACTGTTTTTT. Its protein is CASRLGLGVSNEKLFF.

The DNA of the CDR3 is TGCGCCAGACCTTACGGGCCCCAGCATTTT. It is translated as CARPYGPQHF. The chain couples TRBV10-1 to TRBJ1-5; D remains unclear. The V end lost 9 bases, the J end lost 9 bases, and 9 bases lay between the germline ends. CDR1 is WNHNN and CDR2 is SYGVQD in the germline V gene (reference sequence). This CDR3 comprises 10 residues.

The chain's CDR3 is CASSSSGTISEPQHF. As DNA, the CDR3 is TGTGCCAGCAGCTCCTCCGGGACTATCAGCGAGCCCCAGCATTTT. The V gene is TRBV7-2, the J gene TRBJ1-5, with a weak D call TRBD1 (5 bases). CDR1 and CDR2 from the germline V gene are SGHTA and FQGNSA. The CDR3 covers 15 residues. V was pared by 4 bases and J by 8 bases, with 18 bases between.

The rearrangement joins TRBV19 to TRBJ1-2; tentatively, D is TRBD1 (6 bases). CDR1 and CDR2 (germline): LNHDA, SQIVND (reference sequence). Trimming pared 3 bases from V and 6 bases from J, leaving 20 bases between. The CDR3 consists of 16 residues. The CDR3 spells CASSMRGWVLQNGYTF. CDR3 sequence (DNA): TGTGCCAGTAGTATGAGGGGGTGGGTTCTACAAAATGGCTACACCTTC.

The chain links TRBV7-2 to TRBJ2-3, with 8 positions matching TRBD2. The CDR3 runs to 15 residues. CDR1 is SGHTA, CDR2 FQGNSA, per germline. The ends lost 1 base at V and 0 bases at J; junction bases unmatched: 0. The CDR3 spells CASSLGLASTDTQYF. CDR3 nucleotides: TGTGCCAGCAGCTTAGGACTAGCGAGCACAGATACGCAGTATTTT.

This clone was seen a handful of times. The V and J genes are TRBV9 and TRBJ2-5, with D possibly matching TRBD2 (5 bases). V lost 4 bases and J 5 bases, leaving 18 bases between the germline ends. Per germline, CDR1 SGDLS and CDR2 YYNGEE. The CDR3 runs to 15 residues. CDR3 sequence: CASSPSGGRGETQYF. CDR3 DNA: TGTGCCAGCAGCCCGTCCGGTGGACGCGGGGAGACCCAGTACTTC.

The genes are TRBV5-3 and TRBJ1-2, with D unresolved. TRBV5-3 is an open reading frame whose function is uncertain. V dropped 3 bases and J dropped 5 bases, with 14 bases sitting between them. This CDR3 is 14 amino acids long. CDR3 amino acids: CARSSLGDPYGYTF. The CDR3 region has the DNA TGTGCCAGAAGCTCGCTGGGAGACCCTTATGGCTACACCTTC.

The rearrangement joins TRBV15 to TRBJ2-5; unclear D gene. Germline values: CDR1 LNHNV, CDR2 YYDKDF (reference sequence). The CDR3 extends over 15 amino acids. V lost 2 bases to trimming and J lost 2 bases, with 12 bases between them. The CDR3 nucleotides are TGTGCCACCAGCAGATTTAGCAGCCAACAAGAGACCCAGTACTTC. Its translation is CATSRFSSQQETQYF.

V gene TRBV11-2 combines with J gene TRBJ2-1; the D is unclear. V dropped 2 bases and J dropped 9 bases, with 20 bases sitting between them. This CDR3 region has 16 residues. Germline assignment: CDR1 SGHAT and CDR2 FQNNGV. CDR3 sequence reads: CASSLPASLVLGEQFF. The CDR3 DNA sequence: TGTGCCAGCAGCTTACCTGCTAGTCTTGTACTGGGTGAGCAGTTCTTC.

The chain carries TRBV19 and TRBJ2-5, with D perhaps matching TRBD1 (5 bases). This CDR3 has 14 amino acids. Germline V CDR1 and CDR2: LNHDA, SQIVND (reference sequence). The V gene lost 5 bases and the J gene lost 1 base, with 11 bases spanning the gap. The CDR3 coding sequence is TGTGCCAGTAGTTTACGGACAAGCCAAGAGACCCAGTACTTC. As protein: CASSLRTSQETQYF.